These 14 T cell receptor beta chains came from one sample sequenced in a study of OX40 agonist ivuxolimab in advanced cancers. Libraries were prepared by immunoSEQ multiplex PCR; TCRdb keeps only in-frame clonotypes and omits some of them. The table lists about 79,000 clones, about nine tenths of them singletons. The sample consisted of CD4+ or CD8+ T cells sorted from blood, taken in a trial of the OX40 agonist ivuxolimab. The receptors were gathered from an adult with an advanced solid tumor such as melanoma, head and neck, liver or kidney cancer.

V usage is TRBV20-1 and J usage is TRBJ2-5; D is undetermined. Germline lookup yields CDR1 DFQATT and CDR2 SNEGSKA (reference sequence). Trimming pared 0 bases from V and 5 bases from J, leaving 4 bases between. The CDR3 loop spans 11 amino acids. CDR3 sequence (DNA): TGCAGTGCTAGAGAGCGGGAGACCCAGTACTTC. It encodes CSARERETQYF.

The V and J genes are TRBV6-1 and TRBJ2-4; 8 bases match TRBD1. Germline lookup yields CDR1 MNHNS and CDR2 SASEGT. Trimming at V came to 1 base and at J to 0 bases, leaving 2 bases not matched to a gene. The CDR3 loop spans 16 amino acids. CDR3 sequence: CASSEGQGRAKNIQYF. Written as DNA, the CDR3 is TGTGCCAGCAGTGAAGGACAGGGGCGAGCCAAAAACATTCAGTACTTC.

The rearrangement links TRBV27 to TRBJ1-1, with a weak D call TRBD1 (5 bases). Germline CDR1 is MNHEY and CDR2 is SMNVEV (reference sequence). The CDR3 consists of 15 residues. V dropped 7 bases and J dropped 5 bases, with 20 bases sitting between them. The CDR3 here is CASTKTVGVWTEAFF. In DNA, the CDR3 is TGTGCCAGCACCAAAACGGTAGGGGTGTGGACTGAAGCTTTCTTT.

For this clone: Other DNA sequences within the sample encode an identical CDR3. The chain couples TRBV30 to TRBJ1-2; weak D call: TRBD1 (5 bases). The CDR3 covers 15 residues. The germline gives CDR1 GTSNPN, CDR2 SVGIG (reference sequence). Trimming took off 0 bases at V and 3 bases at J, with 14 bases between the two ends. The DNA of the CDR3 is TGTGCCTGGAGTGTACTGTATAGGGGCGACTATGGCTACACCTTC. It specifies CAWSVLYRGDYGYTF.

This chain links TRBV28 with TRBJ1-1; D gene uncertain. The V gene's germline CDR1 is MDHEN and CDR2 SYDVKM. This CDR3 spans 13 amino acids. The V end lost 3 bases, the J end lost 3 bases, and 8 bases lay between the germline ends. The chain's CDR3 is CASSFGSDTEAFF. DNA for the CDR3: TGTGCCAGCAGTTTTGGGTCCGACACTGAAGCTTTCTTT.

The rearrangement uses TRBV7-3 and TRBJ2-1; 8 nucleotides line up with TRBD2. CDR1 and CDR2 from the germline V gene are SGHTA and FQGTGA. This CDR3 contains 16 residues. Trimming at V came to 0 bases and at J to 3 bases, leaving 4 bases not matched to a gene. The CDR3 loop reads CASSLTGSGDYNEQFF. CDR3 DNA: TGTGCCAGCAGCTTAACTGGTAGCGGGGACTACAATGAGCAGTTCTTC. Full variable domain (rest looked up from reference TRBV7-3 and TRBJ2-1): GAGVSQTPSNKVTEKGKYVELRCDPISGHTALYWYRQSLGQGPEFLIYFQGTGAADDSGLPNDRFFAVRPEGSVSTLKIQRTERGDSAVYLCASSLTGSGDYNEQFFGPGTRLTVL.

The V and J genes are TRBV27 and TRBJ1-5, with D tentatively TRBD1 (6 bases). V was shortened by 5 bases and J by 0 bases, with 11 bases between the two germline ends. Germline CDR1 and CDR2: MNHEY and SMNVEV (reference sequence). The CDR3 is 15 amino acids. CDR3 sequence (DNA): TGTGCCAGCAGTCCGCAGGGGTATAGCAATCAGCCCCAGCATTTT. Its protein is CASSPQGYSNQPQHF.

To note about this clone: A junction boundary mismatches the germline segment, possibly from a read error. The chain couples TRBV10-3 to TRBJ2-5; D not certain. Per the germline V gene, CDR1 is ENHRY and CDR2 is SYGVKD. The CDR3 consists of 13 residues. CDR3 protein: CASTSGHQETQYF. CDR3 DNA: TGTGCCAGCACCTCGGGCCACCAGGAGACCCAGTACTTC.

The chain joins TRBV7-2 to TRBJ2-1; 9 bases are shared with TRBD1. There are 16 residues in the CDR3. Looked up from germline, CDR1 is SGHTA and CDR2 is FQGNSA. V was clipped by 4 bases and J by 7 bases; unmatched bases: 11. CDR3 amino acids: CASSWTRTGVWNEQFF. The CDR3 nucleotides are TGTGCCAGCAGCTGGACACGGACAGGGGTTTGGAATGAGCAGTTCTTC.

The J gene is TRBJ1-3, the V gene TRBV2; no reliable D call. With 6 bases removed from V and 0 bases from J, the gap between germline ends came to 6 bases. Germline V gene lookup returns CDR1 SNHLY and CDR2 FYNNEI. The CDR3 runs 13 residues. The CDR3, as DNA: TGTGCCAGCAGGAAGAGCTCTGGAAACACCATATATTTT. This gives the protein CASRKSSGNTIYF. The variable domain in full, completed from reference TRBV2 and TRBJ1-3, reads EPEVTQTPSHQVTQMGQEVILRCVPISNHLYFYWYRQILGQKVEFLVSFYNNEISEKSEIFDDQFSVERPDGSNFTLKIRSTKLEDSAMYFCASRKSSGNTIYFGEGSWLTVV.

V gene TRBV28 combines with J gene TRBJ1-1; a weak D match, TRBD1 (6 bases). This CDR3 has 13 residues. Between the trimmed V and J ends, which lost 7 bases and 9 bases, there was a span of 18 bases. The germline V gene encodes CDR1 MDHEN and CDR2 SYDVKM. CDR3 sequence: CASINRGTSKAFF. The CDR3 coding sequence is TGTGCCAGCATCAATCGGGGGACATCTAAAGCTTTCTTT.

The chain uses TRBV28 and TRBJ2-3; D remains unclear. This CDR3 is built from 14 residues. Trimming shortened V by 1 base and J by 0 bases, and 5 bases separated the two germline ends. Germline loops: CDR1 MDHEN, CDR2 SYDVKM. CDR3 residues: CASSLSRSTDTQYF. The CDR3 nucleotides read TGTGCCAGCAGTTTATCCCGTAGCACAGATACGCAGTATTTT.

This clone has only one observation. CDR3 nucleotides: TGTGCCACCCGACCGGATACCGTCGGAAACACCATATATTTT. Its translation: CATRPDTVGNTIYF. V is TRBV19 and J is TRBJ1-3; D ambiguous. Germline V gene sequence: CDR1 LNHDA, CDR2 SQIVND (reference sequence). V was trimmed by 10 bases and J by 4 bases, leaving 17 bases between them. CDR3 size: 14 residues.

The chain links TRBV6-1 to TRBJ2-2, with 8 bases lining up with TRBD1. This CDR3 has 14 residues. Germline CDR1 and CDR2: MNHNS and SASEGT. V lost 6 bases and J lost 6; bases outside the gene matches: 6. The CDR3 DNA is TGTGCCAGCAGGACAGGGGTAAACGCCGGGGAGCTGTTTTTT. Its translation is CASRTGVNAGELFF.